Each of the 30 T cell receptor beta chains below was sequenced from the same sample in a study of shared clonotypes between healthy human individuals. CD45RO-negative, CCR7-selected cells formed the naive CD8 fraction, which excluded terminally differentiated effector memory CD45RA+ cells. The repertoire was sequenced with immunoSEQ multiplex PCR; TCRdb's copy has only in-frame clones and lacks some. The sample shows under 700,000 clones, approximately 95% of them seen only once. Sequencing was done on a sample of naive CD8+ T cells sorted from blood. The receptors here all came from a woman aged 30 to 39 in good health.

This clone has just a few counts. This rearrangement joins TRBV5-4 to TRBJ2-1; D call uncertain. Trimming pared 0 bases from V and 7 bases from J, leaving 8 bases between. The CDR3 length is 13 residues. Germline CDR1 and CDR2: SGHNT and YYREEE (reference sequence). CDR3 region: CASSLESGNEQFF. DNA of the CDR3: TGTGCCAGCAGCTTGGAGTCTGGGAATGAGCAGTTCTTC.

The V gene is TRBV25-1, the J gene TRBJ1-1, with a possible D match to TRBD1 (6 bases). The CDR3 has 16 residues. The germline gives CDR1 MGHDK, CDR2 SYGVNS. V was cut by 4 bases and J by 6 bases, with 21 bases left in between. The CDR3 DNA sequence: TGTGCCAGCAGTGGCCGGATGATGGGGGACACTCCTGAAGCTTTCTTT. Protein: CASSGRMMGDTPEAFF.

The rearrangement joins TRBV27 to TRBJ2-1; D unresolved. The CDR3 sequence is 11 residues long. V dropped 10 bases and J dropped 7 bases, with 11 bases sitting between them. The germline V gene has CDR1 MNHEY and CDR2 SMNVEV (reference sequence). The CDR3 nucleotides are TGTGCCATCACAGATCGGAATGAGCAGTTCTTC. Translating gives CAITDRNEQFF.

In DNA form, the CDR3 reads TGTGCCAGCAGCACTGACGGCTACAATGAGCAGTTCTTC. It specifies CASSTDGYNEQFF. The chain combines TRBV27 with TRBJ2-1; D is unresolved. Trimming removed 6 bases from V and 3 bases from J, with 9 bases in between. The CDR3 extends over 13 amino acids. Looked up from germline, CDR1 is MNHEY and CDR2 is SMNVEV (reference sequence).

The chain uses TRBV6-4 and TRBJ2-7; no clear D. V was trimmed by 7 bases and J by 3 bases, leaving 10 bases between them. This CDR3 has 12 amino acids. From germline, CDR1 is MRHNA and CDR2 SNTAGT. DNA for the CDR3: TGTGCCAGCAAAAATCCCCACTACGAGCAGTACTTC. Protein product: CASKNPHYEQYF.

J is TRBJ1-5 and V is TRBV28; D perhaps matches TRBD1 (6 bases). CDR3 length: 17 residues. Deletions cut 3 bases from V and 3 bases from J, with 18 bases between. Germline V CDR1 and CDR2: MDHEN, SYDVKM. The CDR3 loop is CASSFLRGAPINQPQHF. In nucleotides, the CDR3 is TGTGCCAGCAGTTTCCTACGGGGGGCACCTATCAATCAGCCCCAGCATTTT.

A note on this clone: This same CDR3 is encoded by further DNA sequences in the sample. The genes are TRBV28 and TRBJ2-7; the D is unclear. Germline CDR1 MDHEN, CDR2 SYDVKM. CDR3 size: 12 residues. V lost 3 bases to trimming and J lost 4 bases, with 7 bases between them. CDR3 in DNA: TGTGCCAGCAGTTTGATCGGGTACGAGCAGTACTTC. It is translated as CASSLIGYEQYF. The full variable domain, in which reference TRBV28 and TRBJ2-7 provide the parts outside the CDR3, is DVKVTQSSRYLVKRTGEKVFLECVQDMDHENMFWYRQDPGLGLRLIYFSYDVKMKEKGDIPEGYSVSREKKERFSLILESASTNQTSMYLCASSLIGYEQYFGPGTRLTVT.

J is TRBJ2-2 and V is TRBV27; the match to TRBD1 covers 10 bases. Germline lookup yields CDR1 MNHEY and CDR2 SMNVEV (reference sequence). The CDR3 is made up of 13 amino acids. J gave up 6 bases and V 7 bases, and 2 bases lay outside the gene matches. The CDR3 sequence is CASIGQGAGELFF. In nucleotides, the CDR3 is TGTGCCAGCATAGGACAGGGGGCCGGGGAGCTGTTTTTT.

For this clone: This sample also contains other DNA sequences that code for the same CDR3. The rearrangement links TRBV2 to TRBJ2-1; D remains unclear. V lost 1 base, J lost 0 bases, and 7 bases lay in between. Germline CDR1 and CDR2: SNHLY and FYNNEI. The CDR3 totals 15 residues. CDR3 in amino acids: CASSEGRSSYNEQFF. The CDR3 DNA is TGTGCCAGCAGTGAAGGCAGGAGCTCCTACAATGAGCAGTTCTTC.

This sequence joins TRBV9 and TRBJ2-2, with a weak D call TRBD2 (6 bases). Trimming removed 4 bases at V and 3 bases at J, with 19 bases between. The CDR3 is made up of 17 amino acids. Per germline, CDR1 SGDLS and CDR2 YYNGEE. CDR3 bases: TGTGCCAGCAGCTCGACGGGTGGCGGGATCGACACCGGGGAGCTGTTTTTT. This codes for CASSSTGGGIDTGELFF. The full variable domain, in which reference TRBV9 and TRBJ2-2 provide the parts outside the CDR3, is DSGVTQTPKHLITATGQRVTLRCSPRSGDLSVYWYQQSLDQGLQFLIQYYNGEERAKGNILERFSAQQFPDLHSELNLSSLELGDSALYFCASSSTGGGIDTGELFFGEGSRLTVL.

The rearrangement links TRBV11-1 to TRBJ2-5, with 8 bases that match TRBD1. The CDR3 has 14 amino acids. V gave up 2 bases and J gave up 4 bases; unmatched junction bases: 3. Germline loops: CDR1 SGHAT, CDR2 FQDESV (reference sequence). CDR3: CASSLTTGVETQYF. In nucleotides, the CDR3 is TGTGCCAGCAGCTTAACGACAGGGGTAGAGACCCAGTACTTC.

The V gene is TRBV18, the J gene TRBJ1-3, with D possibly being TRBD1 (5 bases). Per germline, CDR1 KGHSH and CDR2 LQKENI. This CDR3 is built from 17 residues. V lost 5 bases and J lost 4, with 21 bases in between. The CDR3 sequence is CASSSDSTVVRGNTIYF. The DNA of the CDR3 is TGTGCCAGCTCATCCGACAGCACGGTTGTAAGAGGAAACACCATATATTTT.

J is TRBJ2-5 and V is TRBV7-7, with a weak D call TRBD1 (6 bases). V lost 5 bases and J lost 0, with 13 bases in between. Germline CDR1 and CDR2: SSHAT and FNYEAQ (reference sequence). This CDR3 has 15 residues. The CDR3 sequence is CASSPGTQYQETQYF. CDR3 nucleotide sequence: TGTGCCAGCAGCCCGGGGACACAGTACCAAGAGACCCAGTACTTC. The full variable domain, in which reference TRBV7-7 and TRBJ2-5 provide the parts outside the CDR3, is GAGVSQSPRYKVTKRGQDVTLRCDPISSHATLYWYQQALGQGPEFLTYFNYEAQPDKSGLPSDRFSAERPEGSISTLTIQRTEQRDSAMYRCASSPGTQYQETQYFGPGTRLLVL.

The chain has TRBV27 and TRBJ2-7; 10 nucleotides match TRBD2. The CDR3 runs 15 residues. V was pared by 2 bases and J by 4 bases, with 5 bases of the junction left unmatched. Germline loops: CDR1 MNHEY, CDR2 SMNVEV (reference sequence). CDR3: CASSLLAGVGYEQYF. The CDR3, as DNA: TGTGCCAGCAGTTTACTAGCGGGAGTAGGTTACGAGCAGTACTTC.

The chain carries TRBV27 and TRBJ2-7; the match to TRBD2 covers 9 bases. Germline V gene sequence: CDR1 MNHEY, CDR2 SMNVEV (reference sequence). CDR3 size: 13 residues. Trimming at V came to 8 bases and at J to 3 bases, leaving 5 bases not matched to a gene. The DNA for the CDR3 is TGTGCCAGCTGCTTAGCGGGAGACTACGAGCAGTACTTC. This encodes CASCLAGDYEQYF.

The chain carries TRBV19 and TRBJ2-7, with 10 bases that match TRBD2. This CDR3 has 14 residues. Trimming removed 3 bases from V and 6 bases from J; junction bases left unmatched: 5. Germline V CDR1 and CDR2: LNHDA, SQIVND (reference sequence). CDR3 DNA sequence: TGTGCCAGTAGTATTGACCTAGCGGGAGTCGAGCAGTACTTC. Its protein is CASSIDLAGVEQYF. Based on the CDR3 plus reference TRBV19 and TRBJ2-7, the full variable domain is DGGITQSPKYLFRKEGQNVTLSCEQNLNHDAMYWYRQDPGQGLRLIYYSQIVNDFQKGDIAEGYSVSREKKESFPLTVTSAQKNPTAFYLCASSIDLAGVEQYFGPGTRLTVT.

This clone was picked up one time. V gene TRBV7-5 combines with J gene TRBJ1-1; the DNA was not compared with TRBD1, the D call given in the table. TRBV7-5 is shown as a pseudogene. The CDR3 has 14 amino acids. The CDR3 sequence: CVRSNRGGNTEAFF. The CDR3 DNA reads TGTGTCAGAAGCAACAGGGGCGGAAACACTGAAGCTTTCTTT.

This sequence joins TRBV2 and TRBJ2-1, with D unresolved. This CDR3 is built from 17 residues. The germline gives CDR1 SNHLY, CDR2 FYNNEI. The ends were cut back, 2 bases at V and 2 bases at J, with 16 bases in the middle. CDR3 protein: CASSEWANRMAYNEQFF. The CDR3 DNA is TGTGCCAGCAGTGAATGGGCCAACCGGATGGCCTACAATGAGCAGTTCTTC.

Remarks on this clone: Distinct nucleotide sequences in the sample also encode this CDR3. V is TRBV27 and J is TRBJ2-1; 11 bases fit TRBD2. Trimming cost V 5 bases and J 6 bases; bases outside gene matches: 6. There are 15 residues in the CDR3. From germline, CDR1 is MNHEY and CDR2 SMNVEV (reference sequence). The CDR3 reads CASSSGTSGSNEQFF. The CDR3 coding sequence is TGTGCCAGCAGTAGCGGGACTAGCGGATCCAATGAGCAGTTCTTC.

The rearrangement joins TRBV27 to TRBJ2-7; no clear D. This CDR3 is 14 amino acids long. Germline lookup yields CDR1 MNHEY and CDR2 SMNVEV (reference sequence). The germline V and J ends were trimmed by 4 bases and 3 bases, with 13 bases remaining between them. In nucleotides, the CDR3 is TGTGCCAGCAGTTATAACGGCCGGATCTACGAGCAGTACTTC. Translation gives CASSYNGRIYEQYF.

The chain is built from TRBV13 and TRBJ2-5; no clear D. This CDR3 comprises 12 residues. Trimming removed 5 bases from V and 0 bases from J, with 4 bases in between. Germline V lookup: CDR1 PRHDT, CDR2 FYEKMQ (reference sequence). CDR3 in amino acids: CASSANQETQYF. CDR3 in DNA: TGTGCCAGCAGCGCCAACCAAGAGACCCAGTACTTC.

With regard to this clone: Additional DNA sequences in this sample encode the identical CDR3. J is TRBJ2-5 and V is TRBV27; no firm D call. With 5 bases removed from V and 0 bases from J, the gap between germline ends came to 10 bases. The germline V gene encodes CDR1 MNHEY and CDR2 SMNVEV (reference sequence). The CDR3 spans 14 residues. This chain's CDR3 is CASSLSHDQETQYF. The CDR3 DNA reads TGTGCCAGCAGTCTCAGCCACGACCAAGAGACCCAGTACTTC.

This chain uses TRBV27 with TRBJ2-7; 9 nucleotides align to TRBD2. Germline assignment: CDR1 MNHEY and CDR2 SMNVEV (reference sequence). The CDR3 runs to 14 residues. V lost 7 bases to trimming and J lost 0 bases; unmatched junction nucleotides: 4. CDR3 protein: CASKTAGGSYEQYF. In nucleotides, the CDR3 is TGTGCCAGCAAGACAGCGGGAGGCTCCTACGAGCAGTACTTC.

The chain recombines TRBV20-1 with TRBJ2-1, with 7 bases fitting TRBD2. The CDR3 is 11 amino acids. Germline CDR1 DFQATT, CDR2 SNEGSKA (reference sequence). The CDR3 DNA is TGCGGGAGGGCATGGGGGAATGAGCAGTTCTTC. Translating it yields CGRAWGNEQFF.

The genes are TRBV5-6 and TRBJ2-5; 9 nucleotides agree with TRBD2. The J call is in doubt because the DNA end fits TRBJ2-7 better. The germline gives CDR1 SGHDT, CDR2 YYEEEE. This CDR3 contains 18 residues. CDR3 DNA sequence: TGTGCCAGCAGCCTGACCGGACCCTCTAGCGGGACGCCCTACGAGCAGTACTTC. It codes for CASSLTGPSSGTPYEQYF.

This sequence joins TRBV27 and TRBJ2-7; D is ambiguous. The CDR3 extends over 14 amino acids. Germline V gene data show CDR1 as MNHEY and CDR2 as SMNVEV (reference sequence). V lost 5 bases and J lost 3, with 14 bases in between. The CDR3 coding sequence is TGTGCCAGCAGTCCATCCCAACTGGGCTACGAGCAGTACTTC. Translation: CASSPSQLGYEQYF.

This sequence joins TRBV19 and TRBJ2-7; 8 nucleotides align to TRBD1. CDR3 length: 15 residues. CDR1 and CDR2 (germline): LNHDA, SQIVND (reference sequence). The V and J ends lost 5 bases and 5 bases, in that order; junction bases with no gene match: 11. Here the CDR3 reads CASSPPRGRLNEQYF. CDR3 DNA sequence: TGTGCCAGTAGTCCCCCCAGGGGGCGCTTAAACGAGCAGTACTTC.

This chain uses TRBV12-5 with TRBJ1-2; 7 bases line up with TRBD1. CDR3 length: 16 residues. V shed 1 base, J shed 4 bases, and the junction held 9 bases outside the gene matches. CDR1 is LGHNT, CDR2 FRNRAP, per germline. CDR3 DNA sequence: TGTGCTAGTGGTTTGGGAGTGACAGGGACGGTCTATGGCTACACCTTC. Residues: CASGLGVTGTVYGYTF.

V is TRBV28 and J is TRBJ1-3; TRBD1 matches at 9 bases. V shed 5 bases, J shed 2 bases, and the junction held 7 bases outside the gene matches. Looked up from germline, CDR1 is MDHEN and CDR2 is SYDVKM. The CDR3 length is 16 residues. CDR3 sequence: CASSGRQGEAGNTIYF. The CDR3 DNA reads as TGTGCCAGCAGTGGGCGACAGGGGGAGGCTGGAAACACCATATATTTT.

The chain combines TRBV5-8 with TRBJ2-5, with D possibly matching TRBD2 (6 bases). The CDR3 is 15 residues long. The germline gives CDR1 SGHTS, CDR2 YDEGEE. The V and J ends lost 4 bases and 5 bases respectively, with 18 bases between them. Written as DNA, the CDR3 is TGTGCCAGCAGCACGGGGCTCCTCGGAGGGGAGACCCAGTACTTC. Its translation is CASSTGLLGGETQYF.